A single sample is the source of the 13 T cell receptor beta chains below, sequenced in a study of T cell responses to AZD1222 COVID-19 vaccine. Assay: immunoSEQ multiplex PCR; the TCRdb copy retains only in-frame clones and omits some. The table lists some 100,000 clones, more than 75% of them singletons. The sequences come from peripheral blood, collected on day 0 of AZD1222 vaccination. The receptors stem from an adult in good health.

The rearrangement links TRBV11-2 to TRBJ2-1; TRBD1 might be the D (6 bases). The ends were cut back, 2 bases at V and 0 bases at J, with 11 bases in the middle. Germline V CDR1 and CDR2: SGHAT, FQNNGV. The CDR3 is made up of 16 amino acids. CDR3 loop: CASSLIRGSSYNEQFF. DNA for the CDR3: TGTGCCAGCAGCTTAATAAGGGGGAGCTCCTACAATGAGCAGTTCTTC.

This chain links TRBV7-2 with TRBJ1-1, with D possibly matching TRBD1 (5 bases). Trimming removed 7 bases from V and 3 bases from J, with 12 bases in between. Germline CDR1 SGHTA, CDR2 FQGNSA. The CDR3 has 13 amino acids. CDR3 amino acids: CASIEQDYTEAFF. The CDR3 bases are TGTGCCAGCATAGAACAGGACTACACTGAAGCTTTCTTT.

This chain uses TRBV6-5 with TRBJ2-7; 8 nucleotides align to TRBD2. This CDR3 is 13 amino acids long. CDR1 is MNHEY and CDR2 is SVGAGI in the germline V gene. After removal of 10 bases from V and 5 bases from J, the junction contained 10 bases not matched to a gene. CDR3 protein: CATTRGGLHEQYF. DNA for the CDR3: TGTGCCACTACCCGGGGGGGCCTCCACGAGCAGTACTTC.

The V and J genes are TRBV3-1 (or the pseudogene TRBV3-2) and TRBJ2-3; D not certain. The CDR3 sequence is 12 residues long. Trimming shortened V by 8 bases and J by 2 bases, and 8 bases separated the two germline ends. CDR1 and CDR2 (germline): LGHDT, YNNKEL (reference sequence). CDR3 DNA: TGTGCCAGCGGGTACCCCACAGATACGCAGTATTTT. Encoded protein: CASGYPTDTQYF.

V gene TRBV19 combines with J gene TRBJ2-7; 8 bases are a match to TRBD2. Germline V CDR1 and CDR2: LNHDA, SQIVND (reference sequence). The ends lost 4 bases at V and 3 bases at J; junction bases unmatched: 5. There are 14 residues in the CDR3. This CDR3 is CASSTSGGGYEQYF. The CDR3 DNA sequence: TGTGCCAGTAGTACCTCGGGAGGGGGCTACGAGCAGTACTTC. The full variable domain, in which reference TRBV19 and TRBJ2-7 provide the parts outside the CDR3, is DGGITQSPKYLFRKEGQNVTLSCEQNLNHDAMYWYRQDPGQGLRLIYYSQIVNDFQKGDIAEGYSVSREKKESFPLTVTSAQKNPTAFYLCASSTSGGGYEQYFGPGTRLTVT.

The chain combines TRBV6-6 with TRBJ1-5; TRBD1 might be the D (6 bases). Germline V gives CDR1 MNHNY, CDR2 SVGAGI (reference sequence). The CDR3 consists of 16 residues. V was cut by 4 bases and J by 4 bases, with 17 bases left in between. DNA of the CDR3: TGTGCCAGCAGTTCAAAATCAGGGGCCTCAAATCAGCCCCAGCATTTT. This sequence encodes CASSSKSGASNQPQHF.

The chain joins TRBV10-3 to TRBJ1-5; D might be TRBD1 (5 bases). The CDR3 spans 15 residues. Germline lookup yields CDR1 ENHRY and CDR2 SYGVKD. Trimming removed 5 bases at V and 2 bases at J, with 13 bases between. The CDR3 nucleotides read TGTGCCATCAGTCCTGAGTCGGGGGGCAATCAGCCCCAGCATTTT. This codes for CAISPESGGNQPQHF.

The gene calls are TRBV10-1 and TRBJ1-2, with 8 bases aligning to TRBD1. The CDR3 is made up of 13 amino acids. With V trimmed by 6 bases and J by 2 bases, 2 bases remained unmatched. Germline CDR1 WNHNN, CDR2 SYGVQD (reference sequence). This chain's CDR3 is CASRDRENYGYTF. The DNA of the CDR3 is TGCGCCAGCAGGGACAGGGAGAACTATGGCTACACCTTC.

V usage is TRBV15 and J usage is TRBJ2-2; D is unresolved. The V end was cut by 1 base, the J end by 4 bases, with 10 bases between. Germline loops: CDR1 LNHNV, CDR2 YYDKDF (reference sequence). The CDR3 is 15 residues long. CDR3 region: CATSRGRRITGELFF. CDR3 nucleotides: TGTGCCACCAGCAGAGGGCGAAGAATCACCGGGGAGCTGTTTTTT.

CDR3 region: CASSPPGRGVYGYTF. The CDR3 DNA is TGTGCCAGCTCACCCCCGGGACGGGGGGTCTATGGCTACACCTTC. The J gene is TRBJ1-2, the V gene TRBV18, with D perhaps TRBD1 (5 bases). CDR1 is KGHSH, CDR2 LQKENI, per germline. V was pared by 3 bases and J by 4 bases, with 15 bases between. The CDR3 totals 15 residues.

This clone was picked up one time. The chain links TRBV5-1 to TRBJ2-1, with 14 bases fitting TRBD2. Trimming removed 3 bases from V and 6 bases from J; junction bases left unmatched: 2. There are 15 residues in the CDR3. From germline, CDR1 is SGHRS and CDR2 YFSETQ. This chain's CDR3 is CASSSGLAGGNEQFF. The CDR3 DNA reads as TGCGCCAGCAGCTCCGGACTAGCGGGGGGCAATGAGCAGTTCTTC.

The chain couples TRBV15 to TRBJ2-3; unclear D gene. Germline CDR1 LNHNV, CDR2 YYDKDF (reference sequence). Trimming took off 0 bases at V and 3 bases at J, with 7 bases between the two ends. The CDR3 sequence is 14 residues long. As DNA, the CDR3 is TGTGCCACCAGCAGAGATTTTGGGACAGATACGCAGTATTTT. Amino acid sequence: CATSRDFGTDTQYF. The variable domain in full, completed from reference TRBV15 and TRBJ2-3, reads DAMVIQNPRYQVTQFGKPVTLSCSQTLNHNVMYWYQQKSSQAPKLLFHYYDKDFNNEADTPDNFQSRRPNTSFCFLDIRSPGLGDTAMYLCATSRDFGTDTQYFGPGTRLTVL.

The chain uses TRBV5-1 and TRBJ2-3; D is perhaps TRBD1 or TRBD2 (6 bases each). Trimming removed 0 bases at V and 3 bases at J, with 17 bases between. Germline V CDR1 and CDR2: SGHRS, YFSETQ. CDR3 size: 17 residues. CDR3 nucleotide sequence: TGCGCCAGCAGCTTGGATCCCCCCGGGGGCGGGACAGATACGCAGTATTTT. It translates to CASSLDPPGGGTDTQYF.